This is a list of T cell receptor beta chains from one sample in a study of shared clonotypes between healthy human individuals. Method: immunoSEQ multiplex PCR; TCRdb's copy keeps in-frame clones and lacks some. Altogether roughly 2.2 million clones are present, approximately 95% being singletons, with the ten largest covering 0.3% to 0.4%. The sample was naive CD4+ T cells from PBMCs. Receptors were obtained from a man in his late teens or twenties in good health. Some clones in this sample may be carry-over from other donors' samples. CDR3s include the opening cysteine and the closing phenylalanine or tryptophan. Size tells how often a clone was seen (once, few, many) or the class of an expanded clone, and some rows leave it out.

clone size	V gene	J gene	CDR3 protein
.	TRBV5-5	TRBJ1-4	CASSLAWIGEKLFF
.	TRBV6-1	TRBJ1-4	CASSVVVEKLFF
.	TRBV7-3	TRBJ1-1	CASTQSGGGVAFF
.	TRBV9	TRBJ2-5	CASSVVGSTGETQYF
.	TRBV4-1	TRBJ2-4	CASSPPGAGEAKNIQYF
few	TRBV6-1	TRBJ1-5	CASKMTGGSAQPQHF
once	TRBV7-2	TRBJ2-1	CASSFWAGNLGNEQFF
once	TRBV10-3	TRBJ1-2	CAILNRGTTYGYTF
.	TRBV28	TRBJ2-2	CASNGPGGELFF
.	TRBV11-2	TRBJ2-5	CASSLRGWETQYF
.	TRBV2	TRBJ1-1	CASSFSGTEAFF
.	TRBV18	TRBJ1-2	CASSPRQGADYGYTF
.	TRBV15	TRBJ2-7	CATSRDGGTGTWYF
.	TRBV30	TRBJ2-1	CAWKGRSGSYNEQFF
.	TRBV10-3	TRBJ2-7	CAISRGTSEFYEQYF
.	TRBV2	TRBJ2-1	CASSVDRGFDEQFF
.	TRBV28	TRBJ1-4	CASSLPGQATNEKLFF
.	TRBV10-1	TRBJ2-7	CASSEGGPRYEQYF
once	TRBV6-1	TRBJ1-4	CASGGGRGLFF
.	TRBV6-6	TRBJ1-1	CASRVRQGSGNEAFF
.	TRBV28	TRBJ2-3	CASRSSVASGLTDTQYF
.	TRBV5-1	TRBJ2-5	CASSFFRTGGVGETQYF
.	TRBV28	TRBJ2-3	CASSGRGLGTDTQYF
.	TRBV15	TRBJ2-7	CATSVQYGLYEQYF
.	TRBV23-1	TRBJ1-2	CASSQFPNYGYTF